Included here is one T cell receptor (beta chain) sequence, with context. The germline CDR1 and CDR2 sequences are SEHNR and FQNEAQ (reference sequence). The V and J ends lost 4 bases and 3 bases, in that order; junction bases with no gene match: 1. The CDR3 spans 13 residues. Sorting with CD45RO/CCR7/CD25/CD127/CD95/CD27 yielded naive, central memory, regulatory and stem-like memory CD4+ cells. This specimen belongs to a study of beta chain features in type 1 diabetes. The study reverse transcribed the entire isolated RNA, so it sequenced expressed TCRB transcripts. Using immunoSEQ multiplex PCR, the repertoire was profiled, and TCRdb retains in-frame clones only, with some absent. Seen here are some 150,000 clones, approximately 9.8% observed once, and the top ten hold about 0.6%.

The chain employs TRBV7-9 and TRBJ2-7, with 9 bases fitting TRBD1. This receptor was identified in a woman between 40 and 50 years old in good health. The sequenced sample was central memory CD4+ T cells from blood. The CDR3 loop is CASSWGQGYEQYF. DNA for the CDR3: TGTGCCAGCAGCTGGGGACAGGGCTACGAGCAGTACTTC.